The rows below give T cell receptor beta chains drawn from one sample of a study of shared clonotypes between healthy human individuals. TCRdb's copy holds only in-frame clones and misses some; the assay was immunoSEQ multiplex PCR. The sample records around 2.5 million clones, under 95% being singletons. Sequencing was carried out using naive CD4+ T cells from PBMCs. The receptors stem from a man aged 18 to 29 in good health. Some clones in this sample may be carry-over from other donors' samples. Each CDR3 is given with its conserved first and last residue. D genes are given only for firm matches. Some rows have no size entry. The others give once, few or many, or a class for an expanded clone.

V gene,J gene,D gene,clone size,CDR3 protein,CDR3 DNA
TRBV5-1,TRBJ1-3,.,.,CASSLGPPQDTIYF,TGCGCCAGCAGCTTGGGTCCTCCCCAGGACACCATATATTTT
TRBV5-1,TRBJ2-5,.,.,CASSTYQETQYF,TGCGCCAGCAGCACGTACCAAGAGACCCAGTACTTC
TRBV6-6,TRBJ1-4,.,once,CASSYEGVGNEKLFF,TGTGCCAGCAGTTATGAAGGGGTAGGGAATGAAAAACTGTTTTTT
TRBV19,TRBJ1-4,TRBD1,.,CASSEQAVRGQGGGEKLFF,TGTGCCAGTAGTGAACAAGCAGTCCGGGGACAGGGCGGAGGCGAAAAACTGTTTTTT
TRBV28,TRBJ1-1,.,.,CASRGRREAFF,TGTGCCAGCAGGGGGCGAAGGGAAGCTTTCTTT
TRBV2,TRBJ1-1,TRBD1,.,CASNDRVNTEAFF,TGTGCCAGCAATGACAGGGTGAACACTGAAGCTTTCTTT
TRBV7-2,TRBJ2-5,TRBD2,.,CASSLLAGVQETQYF,TGTGCCAGCAGCTTACTAGCGGGAGTCCAAGAGACCCAGTACTTC
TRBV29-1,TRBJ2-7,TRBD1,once,CSVAGTGGNSYEQYF,TGCAGCGTGGCCGGGACAGGGGGCAACTCCTACGAGCAGTACTTC
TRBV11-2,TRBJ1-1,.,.,CASSLVDQEGAFF,TGTGCCAGCAGCTTAGTGGATCAGGAAGGGGCTTTCTTT
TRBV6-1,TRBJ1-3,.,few,CASSPLGLGNTIYF,TGTGCCAGCAGCCCCCTGGGCCTTGGAAACACCATATATTTT
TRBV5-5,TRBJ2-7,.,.,CASSFSDRAIGEQYF,TGTGCCAGCAGCTTCTCGGACAGAGCGATTGGCGAGCAGTACTTC
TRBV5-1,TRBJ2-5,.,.,CASSPRGGEETQYF,TGCGCCAGCAGCCCGCGGGGCGGTGAAGAGACCCAGTACTTC
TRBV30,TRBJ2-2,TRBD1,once,CAWSARQGAGELFF,TGTGCCTGGAGTGCCAGACAGGGGGCCGGGGAGCTGTTTTTT
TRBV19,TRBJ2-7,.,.,CASSRTPSVGSYEQYF,TGTGCCAGTAGTAGAACTCCTAGCGTCGGCTCCTACGAGCAGTACTTC
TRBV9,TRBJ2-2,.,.,CASSPTGNTGELFF,TGTGCCAGCAGCCCGACAGGGAACACCGGGGAGCTGTTTTTT
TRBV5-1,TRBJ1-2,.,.,CASSFDQNYGYTF,TGCGCCAGCAGCTTTGACCAAAACTATGGCTACACCTTC
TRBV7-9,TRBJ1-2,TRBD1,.,CASTPRDRGSGYTF,TGTGCCAGCACCCCGCGGGACAGGGGAAGTGGCTACACCTTC
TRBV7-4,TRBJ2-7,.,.,CASSLLRVSYEQYF,TGTGCCAGCAGCTTGCTCAGGGTCTCCTACGAGCAGTACTTC
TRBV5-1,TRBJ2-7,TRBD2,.,CASSRGGTSSYEQYF,TGCGCCAGCAGCCGGGGGGGTACTAGCTCCTACGAGCAGTACTTC
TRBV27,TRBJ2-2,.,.,CASSFGGANTGELFF,TGTGCCAGCAGTTTCGGGGGCGCGAACACCGGGGAGCTGTTTTTT
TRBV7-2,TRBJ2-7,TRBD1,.,CASSLDSWQGADEQYF,TGTGCCAGCAGCTTAGATAGCTGGCAGGGGGCAGACGAGCAGTACTTC
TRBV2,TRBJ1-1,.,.,CASSDGRGYTEAFF,TGTGCCAGCAGCGACGGCAGGGGATACACTGAAGCTTTCTTT
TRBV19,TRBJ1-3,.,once,CASNQGLSSGNTIYF,TGTGCCAGTAATCAGGGGCTGAGCTCTGGAAACACCATATATTTT
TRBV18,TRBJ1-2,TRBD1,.,CASSPPEGQGYGYTF,TGTGCCAGCTCACCACCGGAGGGACAGGGTTATGGCTACACCTTC
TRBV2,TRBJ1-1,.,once,CASSKGQRYTEAFF,TGTGCCAGCAGTAAAGGACAGCGATACACTGAAGCTTTCTTT
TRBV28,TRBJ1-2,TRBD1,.,CASSSGQKYGYTF,TGTGCCAGCAGTTCGGGACAGAAGTATGGCTACACCTTC
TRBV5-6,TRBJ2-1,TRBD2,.,CASSFERLAEQFF,TGTGCCAGCAGCTTCGAACGACTAGCTGAGCAGTTCTTC
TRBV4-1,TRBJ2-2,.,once,CASSRTGTMGGELFF,TGCGCCAGCAGCCGCACCGGGACGATGGGCGGGGAGCTGTTTTTT
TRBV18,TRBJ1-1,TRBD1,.,CASSPRQGPMNTEAFF,TGTGCCAGCTCACCGAGACAGGGGCCCATGAACACTGAAGCTTTCTTT
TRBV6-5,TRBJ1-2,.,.,CASTSRTLYGYTF,TGTGCCAGCACAAGCAGAACCCTATATGGCTACACCTTC
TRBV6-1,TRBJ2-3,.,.,CASRPHRAVTDTQYF,TGTGCCAGCAGACCCCACAGGGCGGTCACAGATACGCAGTATTTT
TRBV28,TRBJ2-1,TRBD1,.,CASSSMGQAYNEQFF,TGTGCCAGCAGCTCAATGGGACAGGCCTACAATGAGCAGTTCTTC
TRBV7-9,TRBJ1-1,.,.,CASSPFGQLNTEAFF,TGTGCCAGCAGCCCCTTTGGCCAATTGAACACTGAAGCTTTCTTT
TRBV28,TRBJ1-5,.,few,CATSPGLFQPQHF,TGTGCCACCTCTCCTGGGCTCTTTCAGCCCCAGCATTTT
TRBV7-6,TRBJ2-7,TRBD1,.,CASSLRDSYEQYF,TGTGCCAGCAGCCTACGGGACAGCTACGAGCAGTACTTC
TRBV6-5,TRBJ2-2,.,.,CASSYSRNTGELFF,TGTGCCAGCAGTTACTCTAGGAACACCGGGGAGCTGTTTTTT
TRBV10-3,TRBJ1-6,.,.,CAISGKSGENSPLHF,TGTGCCATCAGTGGGAAAAGTGGTGAGAATTCACCCCTCCACTTT
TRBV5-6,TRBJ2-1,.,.,CASSSHWRTSSYNEQFF,TGTGCCAGCAGCTCCCACTGGCGAACGAGCTCCTACAATGAGCAGTTCTTC
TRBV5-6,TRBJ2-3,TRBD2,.,CASSFPRSGSASTDTQYF,TGTGCCAGCAGCTTTCCACGTAGCGGGAGTGCTAGCACAGATACGCAGTATTTT
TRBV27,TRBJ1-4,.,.,CASSPQDGNEKLFF,TGTGCCAGCAGTCCGCAGGACGGTAATGAAAAACTGTTTTTT
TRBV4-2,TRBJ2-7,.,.,CASSQDRVEQYF,TGTGCCAGCAGCCAAGATCGAGTGGAGCAGTACTTC
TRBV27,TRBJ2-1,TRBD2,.,CASSLWRLAAYNEQFF,TGTGCCAGCAGTTTATGGAGACTAGCGGCTTACAATGAGCAGTTCTTC
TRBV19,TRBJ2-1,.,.,CASKSPPGTGEQFF,TGTGCCAGTAAATCCCCCCCCGGGACTGGGGAGCAGTTCTTC
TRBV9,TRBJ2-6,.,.,CASSVALPYQSSGANVLTF,TGTGCCAGCAGCGTAGCTTTGCCGTATCAAAGCTCTGGGGCCAACGTCCTGACTTTC
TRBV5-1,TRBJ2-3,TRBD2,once,CASRSTSGRLTDTQYF,TGCGCCAGCCGATCGACTAGCGGGAGATTGACAGATACGCAGTATTTT
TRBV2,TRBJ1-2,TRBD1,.,CASTKLPLGDRVYGYTF,TGTGCCAGCACTAAACTCCCCCTGGGGGACAGGGTCTATGGCTACACCTTC
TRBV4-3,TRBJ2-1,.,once,CASSRARARNNEQFF,TGCGCCAGCAGCCGGGCCAGGGCTCGGAACAATGAGCAGTTCTTC
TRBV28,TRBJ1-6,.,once,CASTHPRGGTSPLHF,TGTGCCAGCACCCACCCCCGGGGAGGGACTTCACCCCTCCACTTT
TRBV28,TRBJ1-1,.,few,CASSGRTARRTEAFF,TGTGCCAGCAGTGGTCGAACGGCGAGGAGGACTGAAGCTTTCTTT
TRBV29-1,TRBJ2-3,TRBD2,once,CSVSGTSVADTQYF,TGCAGCGTTTCCGGGACTAGCGTGGCAGATACGCAGTATTTT